This record concerns one T cell receptor beta chain sequence. No antigen is known for it. Per-base quality was not reported, and no clone a single base away is much larger than it. This sample was included in a study of T cell responses to AZD1222 COVID-19 vaccine (dated by TCRdb to the early 2020s). Notes on the research overall: TCR sequencing was performed for some 250 trial participants, of whom around 200 were given two doses of AZD1222 and around 25 were given two doses of MenACWY control vaccine. Trial participants were enrolled into age subgroups of 18-55, 56-69 and 70-plus years, which contained 148, 28 and 57 TCR-sequenced participants, respectively. The full study reports these points: No day 14 peak-response samples were available, so repertoires were characterized only after the peak T cell response. Epitopes outside the regions mutated in the B.1.351 and B.1.1.7 variants were reportedly recognized by nearly half of the unique spike-specific TCRs. Participants were mostly white British, with more females than males. The authors suggested clonal diversity may have been underestimated. Spike-specific TCR breadth and depth rose significantly after two AZD1222 doses compared with day 0 and with MenACWY recipients. In the small 56-69-year group, the increase in depth fell short of significance, most likely because of low power. Only 5 to 7 AZD1222 recipients were SARS-CoV-2 seropositive at baseline, limiting conclusions about previously exposed vaccinees. Vaccine-associated CD4 TCRs spanned the whole spike protein, with dominant responses in regions 160-218 and 743-854.

The time point label for this specimen denotes: about 28 days (+/-7) after the second vaccine dose. Because spike-specific TCR depth and breadth did not differ between the two schedules, AZD1222 recipients who got a second dose at roughly 4 weeks were pooled with those who got a second dose at roughly 12 weeks. The vaccinee samples were drawn from two UK trials, COV001 and COV002, one of which was a single-blind randomized controlled phase 2/3 trial testing AZD1222 (ChAdOx1 nCoV-19) in healthy adults. For TCRbeta chain sequencing, PBMC samples from trial participants were taken at day 0 and at day 28 after the second dose. From cysteine to phenylalanine, the CDR3 is 12 amino acids long. Only CDR3 DNA remains: 36 bases, in frame from the first base. The CDR3 regions of human TCRbeta chains were analyzed by immunosequencing. Per the original workflow: TCRs in the repertoires were compared against a reference library of SARS-CoV-2-specific TCRs that had been generated with the MIRA antigen-specificity platform. Breadth was defined as the fraction of unique TCRs that were SARS-CoV-2-associated, and depth was defined as the fraction of total T cells that were SARS-CoV-2-associated. Each spike-specific TCR was assigned to its reactive spike region and to a CD4 or CD8 class using the MIRA data. Log10-transformed breadth and depth values were compared by one-way ANOVA with Sidak's multiple comparisons tests. The immuneACCESS repertoire file appears here via TCRdb, limited to in-frame rearrangements. These files lack a portion of the clones; in checked studies, under half of the deficit traces to unresolved V genes, and the cause of the others is not known. The DNA gave D and trimming, while V, J and clone size come from that table. Present in this sample are about 120,000 clones, 80% to 95% of which were seen just once. The ten largest make up 2% to 2.5% of the sample.

The sequences come from peripheral blood, collected 28 days after the second AZD1222 dose. This receptor was identified in an adult who received the AZD1222 COVID-19 vaccine. In this chain, TRBV21-1 is recombined with TRBJ1-2. TRBV21-1 has pseudogene status. The CDR3 reads as follows: CASHEGNYGYTF. In nucleotides, the sequence is TGTGCCAGTCACGAGGGGAACTATGGCTACACCTTC.